This T cell receptor (beta chain) came from a study of T-cell memory formation after mild COVID-19. Study-level points and caveats: Among clones contracting day 15 to 85, CD4/CD8 was balanced, whereas later expanders leaned CD4+. Cross-reactive memory apparently joined, as some responding clones appeared in pre-infection memory.

This clonotype has only a few counts. Its antigen is unidentified. Germline V CDR1 and CDR2: SGHDT, YYEEEE. There are 16 residues in the CDR3. The junction had 14 bases not matched to a gene; V was cut back by 4 bases and J by 7 bases. TCRdb fed the 5' RACE reads into MiXCR, producing one record per CDR3 protein. The sample holds 550,000 to 650,000 distinct CDR3 sequences, around a sixth seen once. The genes are TRBV5-6 and TRBJ2-1, with TRBD2 identical over 7 bases. Specimen: PBMCs or a T cell subset sorted from them (not recorded which). This sequence was found in an adult woman who had mild COVID-19 (a few samples of this study predate the infection). Cell type and time point are not known. The CDR3 is CASSATSVWVLNEQFF. CDR3 sequence (DNA): TGTGCCAGCAGCGCTACTAGCGTGTGGGTCCTAAATGAGCAGTTCTTC.